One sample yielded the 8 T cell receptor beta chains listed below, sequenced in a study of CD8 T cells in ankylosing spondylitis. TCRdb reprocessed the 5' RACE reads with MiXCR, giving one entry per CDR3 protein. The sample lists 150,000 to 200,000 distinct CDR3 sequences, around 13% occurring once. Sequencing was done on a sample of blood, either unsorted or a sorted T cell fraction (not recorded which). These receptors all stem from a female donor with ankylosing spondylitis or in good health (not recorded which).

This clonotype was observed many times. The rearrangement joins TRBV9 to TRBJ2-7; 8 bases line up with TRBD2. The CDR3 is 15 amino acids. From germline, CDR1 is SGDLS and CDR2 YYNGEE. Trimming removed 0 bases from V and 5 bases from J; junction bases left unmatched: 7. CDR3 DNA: TGTGCCAGCAGCGTAGGTAGCGGGAATATCAACGAGCAGTACTTC. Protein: CASSVGSGNINEQYF. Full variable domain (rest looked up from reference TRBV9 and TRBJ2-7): DSGVTQTPKHLITATGQRVTLRCSPRSGDLSVYWYQQSLDQGLQFLIQYYNGEERAKGNILERFSAQQFPDLHSELNLSSLELGDSALYFCASSVGSGNINEQYFGPGTRLTVT.

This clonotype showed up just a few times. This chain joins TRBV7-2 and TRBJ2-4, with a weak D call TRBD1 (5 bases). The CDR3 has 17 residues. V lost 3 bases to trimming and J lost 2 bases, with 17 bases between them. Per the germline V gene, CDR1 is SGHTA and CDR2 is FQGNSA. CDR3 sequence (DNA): TGTGCCAGCAGCTTCATCACCAGGGCTGGGACCAAAAACATTCAGTACTTC. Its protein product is CASSFITRAGTKNIQYF.

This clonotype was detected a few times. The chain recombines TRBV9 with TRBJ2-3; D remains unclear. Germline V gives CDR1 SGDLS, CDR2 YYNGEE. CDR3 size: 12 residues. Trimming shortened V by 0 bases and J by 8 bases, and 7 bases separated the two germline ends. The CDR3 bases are TGTGCCAGCAGCGTAGAGGAAGTTACGCAGTATTTT. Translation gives CASSVEEVTQYF.

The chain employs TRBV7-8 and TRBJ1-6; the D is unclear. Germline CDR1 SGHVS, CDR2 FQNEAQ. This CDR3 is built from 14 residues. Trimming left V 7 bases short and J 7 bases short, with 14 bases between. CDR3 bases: TGTGCCAGCACCCTGGGAGGTTGGAATTCACCCCTCCACTTT. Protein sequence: CASTLGGWNSPLHF.

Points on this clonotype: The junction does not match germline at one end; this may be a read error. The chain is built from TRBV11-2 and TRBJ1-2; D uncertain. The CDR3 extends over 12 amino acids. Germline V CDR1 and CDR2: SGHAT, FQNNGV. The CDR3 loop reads CTSSFEGYGYTF. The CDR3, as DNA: TGTACCAGCAGCTTTGAAGGCTATGGCTACACCTTC. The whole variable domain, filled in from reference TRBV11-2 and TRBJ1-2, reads EAGVAQSPRYKIIEKRQSVAFWCNPISGHATLYWYQQILGQGPKLLIQFQNNGVVDDSQLPKDRFSAERLKGVDSTLKIQPAKLEDSAVYLCTSSFEGYGYTFGSGTRLTVV.

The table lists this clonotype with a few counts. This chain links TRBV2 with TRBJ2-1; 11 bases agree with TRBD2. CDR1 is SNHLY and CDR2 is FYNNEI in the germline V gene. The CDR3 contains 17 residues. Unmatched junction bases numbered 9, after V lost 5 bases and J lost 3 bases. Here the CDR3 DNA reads TGTGCCAGCAGTTGGTTAGCGGGAGGGGGGGGCTACAATGAGCAGTTCTTC. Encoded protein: CASSWLAGGGGYNEQFF.

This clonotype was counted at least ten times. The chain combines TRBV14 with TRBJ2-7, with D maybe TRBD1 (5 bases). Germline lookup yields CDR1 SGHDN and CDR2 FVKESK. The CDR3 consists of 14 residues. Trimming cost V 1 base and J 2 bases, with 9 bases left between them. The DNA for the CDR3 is TGTGCCAGCAGCCAAGTAATGGGGCCCTACGAGCAGTACTTC. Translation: CASSQVMGPYEQYF.

For the CDR3, the DNA is TGTGCCAGCAGCTCTCTAGCGGGAGGAAAGACCCAGTACTTC. Protein: CASSSLAGGKTQYF. The chain combines TRBV7-9 with TRBJ2-5, with 11 nucleotides matching TRBD2. CDR3 length: 14 residues. The V and J ends lost 4 bases and 6 bases, in that order; junction bases with no gene match: 4. CDR1 is SEHNR and CDR2 is FQNEAQ in the germline V gene (reference sequence).